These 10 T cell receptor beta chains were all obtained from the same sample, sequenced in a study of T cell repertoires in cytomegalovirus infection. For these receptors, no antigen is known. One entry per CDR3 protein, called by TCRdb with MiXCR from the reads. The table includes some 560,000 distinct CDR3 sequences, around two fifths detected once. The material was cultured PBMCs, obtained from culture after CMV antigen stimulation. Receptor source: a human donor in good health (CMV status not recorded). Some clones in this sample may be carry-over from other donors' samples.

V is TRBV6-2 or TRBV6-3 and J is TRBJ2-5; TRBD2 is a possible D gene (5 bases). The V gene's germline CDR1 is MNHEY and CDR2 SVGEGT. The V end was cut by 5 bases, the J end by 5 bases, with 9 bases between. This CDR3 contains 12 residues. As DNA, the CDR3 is TGTGCCAGCAGTACCATAGCGGAGACCCAGTACTTC. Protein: CASSTIAETQYF.

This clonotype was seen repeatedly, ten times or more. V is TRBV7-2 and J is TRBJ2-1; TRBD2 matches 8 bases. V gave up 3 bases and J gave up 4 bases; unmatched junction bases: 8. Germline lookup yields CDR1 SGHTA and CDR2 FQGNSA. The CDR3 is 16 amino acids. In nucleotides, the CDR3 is TGTGCCAGCAGCTTCTCCGGGGGGGCAGGGTACAATGAGCAGTTCTTC. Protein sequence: CASSFSGGAGYNEQFF.

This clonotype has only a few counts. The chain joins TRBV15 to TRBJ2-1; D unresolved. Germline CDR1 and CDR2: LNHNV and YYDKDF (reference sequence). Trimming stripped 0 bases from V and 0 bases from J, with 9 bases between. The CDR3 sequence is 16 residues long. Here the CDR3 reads CATSRDPTSSYNEQFF. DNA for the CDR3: TGTGCCACCAGCAGAGATCCCACAAGCTCCTACAATGAGCAGTTCTTC.

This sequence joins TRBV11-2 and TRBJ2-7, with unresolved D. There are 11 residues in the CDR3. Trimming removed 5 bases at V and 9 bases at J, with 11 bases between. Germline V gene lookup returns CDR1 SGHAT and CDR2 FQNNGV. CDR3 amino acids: CASSPTNRQYF. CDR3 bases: TGTGCCAGCAGCCCAACAAACAGGCAGTACTTC.

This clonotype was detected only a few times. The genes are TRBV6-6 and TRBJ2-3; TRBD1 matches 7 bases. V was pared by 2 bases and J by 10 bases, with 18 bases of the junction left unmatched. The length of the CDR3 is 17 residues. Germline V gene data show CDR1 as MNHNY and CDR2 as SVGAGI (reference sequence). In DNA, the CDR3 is TGTGCCAGCAGTTACCCCCCGACAGGGTCCAAGAGTTTCGCGCAGTATTTT. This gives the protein CASSYPPTGSKSFAQYF.

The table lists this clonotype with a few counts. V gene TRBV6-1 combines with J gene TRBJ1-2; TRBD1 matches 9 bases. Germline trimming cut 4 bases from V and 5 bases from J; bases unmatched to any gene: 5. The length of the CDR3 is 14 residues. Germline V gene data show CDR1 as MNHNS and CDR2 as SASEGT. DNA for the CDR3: TGTGCCAGCAGTGGGGGGACAGGGAATTATGGCTACACCTTC. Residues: CASSGGTGNYGYTF.

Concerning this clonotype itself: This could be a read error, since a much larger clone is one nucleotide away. The CDR3 protein is CASSPLMEFNSPIHF. CDR3 bases: TGTGCCAGCAGTCCCCTTATGGAGTTTAATTCACCCATCCACTTT. The chain carries TRBV27 and TRBJ1-6; D gene unclear. The CDR3 runs 15 residues. CDR1 and CDR2 from the germline V gene are MNHEY and SMNVEV (reference sequence).

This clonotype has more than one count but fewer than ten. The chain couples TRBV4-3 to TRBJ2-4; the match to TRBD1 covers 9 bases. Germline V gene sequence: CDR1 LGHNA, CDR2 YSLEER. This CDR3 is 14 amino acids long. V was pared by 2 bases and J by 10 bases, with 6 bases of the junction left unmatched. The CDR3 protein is CASSQWTGVGIQYF. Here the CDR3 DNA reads TGCGCCAGCAGCCAATGGACAGGGGTCGGGATTCAGTACTTC.

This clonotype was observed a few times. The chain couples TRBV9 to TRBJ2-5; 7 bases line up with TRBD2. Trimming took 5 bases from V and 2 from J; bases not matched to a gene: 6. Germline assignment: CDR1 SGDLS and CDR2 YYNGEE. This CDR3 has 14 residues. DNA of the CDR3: TGTGCCAGCAGTAGACTAGCAGAACAAGAGACCCAGTACTTC. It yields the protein CASSRLAEQETQYF.

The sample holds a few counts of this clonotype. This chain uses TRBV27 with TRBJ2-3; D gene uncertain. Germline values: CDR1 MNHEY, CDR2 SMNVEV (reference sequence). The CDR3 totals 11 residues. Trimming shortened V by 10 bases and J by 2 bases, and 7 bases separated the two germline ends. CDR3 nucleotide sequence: TGTGCCACCTCTCACACAGATACGCAGTATTTT. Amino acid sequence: CATSHTDTQYF.